This TCR beta chain was recovered during a study of shared clonotypes between healthy human individuals. Study-wide context: Ranging from 18 to 49 in age, donors were two women and a few men. Plates per donor: three CD4 naive, three CD4 memory, two CD8 naive, one CD8 memory. Study results and limitations: Non-shared clonotypes showed lower generation probabilities than clonotypes common to all four donors.

On this clone itself: Antigen unknown.

This CDR3 is 17 amino acids long. The germline V gene encodes CDR1 SEHNR and CDR2 FQNEAQ (reference sequence). After removal of 1 base from V and 4 bases from J, the junction contained 5 bases not matched to a gene. Produced via immunoSEQ multiplex PCR; TCRdb's table is partial and in-frame only. The data hold more than 550,000 clones, with 72% observed a single time. The genes are TRBV7-9 and TRBJ2-5; 14 bases map to TRBD2. The source is a woman in her 30s in good health. Specimen: memory CD4+ T cells sorted from blood. Subset noted: CD45RA-negative fraction. In nucleotides, the CDR3 is TGTGCCAGCAGCTTAGTTGGGACTAGCGGGAGTCGAGAGACCCAGTACTTC. This gives the protein CASSLVGTSGSRETQYF.